This TCR beta chain was observed in a study of technical replicates of blood from a handful of donors. Repertoires were generated with immunoSEQ multiplex PCR, while TCRdb's copy carries only in-frame clones and drops some. The table includes 60,000 to 80,000 clones, 85% to 95% detected once. CDR3 length equals 16 residues. The V and J ends lost 0 bases and 3 bases respectively, with 12 bases between them. Germline loops: CDR1 LNHNV, CDR2 YYDKDF (reference sequence). The specimen was T cells isolated from PBMCs. This TCR was sampled from a human donor in good health. The J gene is TRBJ2-1, the V gene TRBV15; weak D call: TRBD2 (6 bases). The CDR3 coding sequence is TGTGCCACCAGCAGAGATTCACTAGCTCGCTACAATGAGCAGTTCTTC. Its protein product is CATSRDSLARYNEQFF. Full variable domain (outside the CDR3, taken from reference TRBV15 and TRBJ2-1): DAMVIQNPRYQVTQFGKPVTLSCSQTLNHNVMYWYQQKSSQAPKLLFHYYDKDFNNEADTPDNFQSRRPNTSFCFLDIRSPGLGDTAMYLCATSRDSLARYNEQFFGPGTRLTVL.